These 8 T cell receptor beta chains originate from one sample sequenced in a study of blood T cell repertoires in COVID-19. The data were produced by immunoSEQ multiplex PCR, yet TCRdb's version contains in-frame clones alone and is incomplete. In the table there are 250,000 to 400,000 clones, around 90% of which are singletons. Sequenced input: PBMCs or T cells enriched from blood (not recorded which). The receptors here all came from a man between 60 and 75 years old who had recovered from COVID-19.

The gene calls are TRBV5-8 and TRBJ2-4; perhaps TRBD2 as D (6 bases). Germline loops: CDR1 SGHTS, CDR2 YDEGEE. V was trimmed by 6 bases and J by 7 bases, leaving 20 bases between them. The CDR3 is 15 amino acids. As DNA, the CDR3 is TGTGCCAGCATCAACTTATGGGGGGAGCGGAACATTCAGTACTTC. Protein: CASINLWGERNIQYF.

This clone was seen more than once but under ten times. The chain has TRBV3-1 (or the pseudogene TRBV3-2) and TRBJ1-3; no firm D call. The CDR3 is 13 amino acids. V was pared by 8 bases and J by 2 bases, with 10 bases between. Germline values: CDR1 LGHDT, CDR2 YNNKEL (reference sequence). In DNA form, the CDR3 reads TGTGCCAGCGCGGACTTACCTGGAAACACCATATATTTT. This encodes CASADLPGNTIYF.

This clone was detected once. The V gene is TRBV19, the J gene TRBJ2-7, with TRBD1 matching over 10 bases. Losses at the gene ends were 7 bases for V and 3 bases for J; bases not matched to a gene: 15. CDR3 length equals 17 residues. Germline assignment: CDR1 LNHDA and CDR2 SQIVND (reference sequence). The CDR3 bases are TGTGCCAGTATCCGACAGGGGGCCCAACCACTTTTCTACGAGCAGTACTTC. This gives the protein CASIRQGAQPLFYEQYF. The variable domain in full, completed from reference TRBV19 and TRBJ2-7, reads DGGITQSPKYLFRKEGQNVTLSCEQNLNHDAMYWYRQDPGQGLRLIYYSQIVNDFQKGDIAEGYSVSREKKESFPLTVTSAQKNPTAFYLCASIRQGAQPLFYEQYFGPGTRLTVT.

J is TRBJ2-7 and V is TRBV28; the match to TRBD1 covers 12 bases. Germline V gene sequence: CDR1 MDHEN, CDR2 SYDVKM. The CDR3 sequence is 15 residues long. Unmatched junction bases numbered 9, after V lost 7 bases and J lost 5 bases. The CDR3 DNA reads TGTGCCAGCACCATTCGGGGGACAGGGGGCGACGAGCAGTACTTC. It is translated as CASTIRGTGGDEQYF.

In DNA, the CDR3 is TGTGCCACCAGTGACGCTAGCTACGAGCAGTACTTC. It is translated as CATSDASYEQYF. The rearrangement joins TRBV24-1 to TRBJ2-7; D not certain. The V and J ends lost 4 bases and 3 bases respectively, with 6 bases between them. The CDR3 contains 12 residues. Looked up from germline, CDR1 is KGHDR and CDR2 is SFDVKD.

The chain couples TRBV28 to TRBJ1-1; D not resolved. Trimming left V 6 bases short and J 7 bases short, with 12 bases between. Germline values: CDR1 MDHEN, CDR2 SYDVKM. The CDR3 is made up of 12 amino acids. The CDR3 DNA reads TGTGCCAGCAGCACCGGAGTGGGTGAAGCTTTCTTT. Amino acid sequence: CASSTGVGEAFF.

CDR3 region: CASSWGAGINQPQHF. The CDR3 nucleotides read TGTGCCAGCAGTTGGGGAGCAGGCATCAATCAGCCCCAGCATTTT. The gene calls are TRBV28 and TRBJ1-5, with D unclear. The CDR3 runs to 15 residues. The germline CDR1 and CDR2 sequences are MDHEN and SYDVKM. Trimming removed 4 bases from V and 3 bases from J, with 13 bases in between.

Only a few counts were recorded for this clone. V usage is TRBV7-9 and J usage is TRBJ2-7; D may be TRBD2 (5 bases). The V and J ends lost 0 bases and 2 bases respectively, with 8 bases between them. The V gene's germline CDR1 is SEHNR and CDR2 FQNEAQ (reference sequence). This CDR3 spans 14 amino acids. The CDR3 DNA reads TGTGCCAGCAGCTTAGCCGGGGTCGCCTACGAGCAGTACTTC. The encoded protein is CASSLAGVAYEQYF.